The 19 T cell receptor beta chains presented below share a single source sample, sequenced in a study of glioma-infiltrating T cells. Amplification of TCR alpha and beta CDR3 regions from RNA used iRepertoire nested multiplex PCR. Each CDR3 protein gets one entry after TCRdb re-called the multiplex PCR reads with MiXCR. The sample has 100,000 to 150,000 distinct CDR3 sequences, 24% seen once. The sequencing sample was made of glioma tissue, nonneoplastic brain tissue, or PBMCs (not recorded which). Every receptor here comes from a human donor with low-grade glioma or glioblastoma, undergoing nonglioma brain surgery, or in good health (not recorded which).

A remark on this clonotype: A single base separates this from a much larger clone, so it may be a read error. As DNA, the CDR3 is TGTGCCAGCTCACCAGGGATGAACGCTGAAGCTTTCTTT. It translates to CASSPGMNAEAFF. J is TRBJ1-1 and V is TRBV18; D is uncertain. Germline CDR1 is KGHSH and CDR2 is LQKENI. The CDR3 is made up of 13 amino acids.

With respect to this clonotype: A single base separates this from a much larger clone, so it may be a read error. This chain uses TRBV24-1 with TRBJ2-1, with 9 positions matching TRBD1. CDR3 size: 15 residues. The V gene's germline CDR1 is KGHDR and CDR2 SFDVKD. CDR3 loop: CATSERDRAYDEQFF. Written as DNA, the CDR3 is TGTGCCACCAGTGAGAGGGACAGGGCCTACGATGAGCAGTTCTTC.

V is TRBV7-9 and J is TRBJ2-7; D is unresolved. V was clipped by 7 bases and J by 1 base, with 5 bases between them. Germline V gene lookup returns CDR1 SEHNR and CDR2 FQNEAQ (reference sequence). The CDR3 is made up of 11 amino acids. In DNA form, the CDR3 reads TGTGCCAGCACCAATTCCTACGAGCAGTACGTC. It codes for CASTNSYEQYV.

The chain joins TRBV13 to TRBJ2-7, with D maybe TRBD2 (5 bases). Germline loops: CDR1 PRHDT, CDR2 FYEKMQ (reference sequence). The ends were cut back, 5 bases at V and 3 bases at J, with 14 bases in the middle. This CDR3 region has 14 residues. The CDR3 DNA reads TGTGCCAGCAGCCCCCGGGGTGGTTACTACGAGCAGTACGTC. Amino acids: CASSPRGGYYEQYV.

This clonotype was detected only a few times. The V call is TRBV3-1, the J call TRBJ2-5, with 11 bases that match TRBD2. Trimming took 0 bases from V and 5 from J; bases not matched to a gene: 5. The length of the CDR3 is 16 residues. CDR1 and CDR2 (germline): LGHDT, YNNKEL (reference sequence). The CDR3 DNA sequence: TGTGCCAGCAGCCAAGATCGACTAGCGGGGAGGGAGACCCAGTACTTC. Translation: CASSQDRLAGRETQYF.

This clonotype showed up just a few times. This sequence joins TRBV12-3 or TRBV12-4 and TRBJ1-4, with D possibly being TRBD1 (5 bases). The CDR3 length is 15 residues. The V end was cut by 6 bases, the J end by 4 bases, with 15 bases between. The CDR3 is CASRAGAAFNEKLFF. CDR3 nucleotides: TGTGCCAGCAGGGCTGGGGCAGCATTTAATGAAAAACTGTTTTTT.

This chain links TRBV18 with TRBJ2-7; unclear D gene. V shed 1 base and J shed 2 bases, with 3 bases lying between them. Germline CDR1 reads KGHSH; CDR2 reads LQKENI. This CDR3 has 12 residues. CDR3 bases: TGTGCCAGCTCACCACACCCCTACGAGCAGTACGTC. Translated: CASSPHPYEQYV.

There are a few counts of this clonotype. The rearrangement joins TRBV5-4 to TRBJ1-6, with D maybe TRBD1 (5 bases). This CDR3 has 14 residues. Between the trimmed V and J ends, which lost 4 bases and 10 bases, there was a span of 15 bases. Germline V gene sequence: CDR1 SGHNT, CDR2 YYREEE (reference sequence). The CDR3 region is CASSLFRGNSPLHF. In DNA, the CDR3 is TGTGCCAGCAGCCTATTCCGGGGCAACTCACCCCTCCACTTT.

This clonotype has a handful of counts. The J gene is TRBJ2-5, the V gene TRBV6-2 or TRBV6-3; the D gene is possibly TRBD2 (7 bases). The V end lost 0 bases, the J end lost 4 bases, and 21 bases lay between the germline ends. The CDR3 spans 18 residues. From germline, CDR1 is MNHEY and CDR2 SVGEGT. CDR3 protein: CASSYSMRIGRGGETQYF. The CDR3 region has the DNA TGTGCCAGCAGTTACTCGATGAGGATTGGTAGGGGGGGAGAGACCCAGTACTTC.

The table lists this clonotype with a count of one. V gene TRBV4-1 combines with J gene TRBJ1-4; 8 positions match TRBD1. With 5 bases clipped from V and 5 bases from J, the junction kept 7 bases outside the gene matches. The CDR3 is made up of 15 amino acids. Germline values: CDR1 MGHRA, CDR2 YSYEKL. The CDR3 DNA sequence: TGCGCCAGCAGCTTTCGGACAGGGCAGAATGAAAAACTGTTTTTT. Amino acid sequence: CASSFRTGQNEKLFF.

This clonotype came up a few times. CDR3 DNA: TGTGCCAGCAGTTACTCCACCATCACAGATACGCAGTATTTT. Protein: CASSYSTITDTQYF. The chain is built from TRBV6-2 or TRBV6-3 and TRBJ2-3; D gene unclear. The V gene lost 0 bases and the J gene lost 2 bases, with 6 bases spanning the gap. This CDR3 has 14 residues. Germline values: CDR1 MNHEY, CDR2 SVGEGT.

V and J are TRBV3-1 and TRBJ2-5; tentatively, D is TRBD1 or TRBD2 (6 bases each). The CDR3 extends over 16 amino acids. Germline CDR1 LGHDT, CDR2 YNNKEL (reference sequence). Trimming took off 1 base at V and 4 bases at J, with 16 bases between the two ends. In DNA form, the CDR3 reads TGTGCCAGCAGCCAAGCTAGGGGGGCCGGGGGAGAGACCCAGTACTTC. Its translation is CASSQARGAGGETQYF.

This chain connects TRBV20-1 to TRBJ2-2, with 7 bases lining up with TRBD1. Per germline, CDR1 DFQATT and CDR2 SNEGSKA (reference sequence). J was trimmed by 3 bases and V by 7 bases; bases with no gene match: 5. The CDR3 sequence is 13 residues long. The CDR3 reads CSVGQDYTGELFF. For the CDR3, the DNA is TGCAGTGTAGGACAGGACTACACCGGGGAGCTGTTTTTT.

This clonotype was seen a few times. V usage is TRBV2 and J usage is TRBJ1-4; D call uncertain. Trimming took off 5 bases at V and 0 bases at J, with 13 bases between the two ends. The CDR3 consists of 16 residues. Germline V gene data show CDR1 as SNHLY and CDR2 as FYNNEI. The CDR3 here is CASSTRRKPTNEKLFF. DNA of the CDR3: TGTGCCAGCAGTACCCGACGGAAACCAACTAATGAAAAACTGTTTTTT.

This clonotype was detected many times. The chain couples TRBV6-8 to TRBJ1-2, with 7 bases aligning to TRBD1. Germline loops: CDR1 MNHGY, CDR2 SAAAGT. V shed 3 bases and J 8 bases; nucleotides not matched to a gene: 9. This CDR3 has 14 residues. Here the CDR3 reads CASSYTADRVGYTF. CDR3 in DNA: TGTGCCAGCAGTTATACCGCAGACAGGGTCGGCTACACCTTC.

The table lists this clonotype with many counts. The chain links TRBV6-1 to TRBJ1-1, with D possibly being TRBD1 (6 bases). Germline-derived CDR1 and CDR2 are MNHNS and SASEGT. This CDR3 contains 15 residues. Trimming removed 6 bases from V and 5 bases from J, with 19 bases in between. The CDR3 DNA sequence: TGTGCCAGCAGAAACGAGGGGGGGGCGAGGACTGAAGCTTTCTTT. Residues: CASRNEGGARTEAFF.

This clonotype was counted only a few times. This chain joins TRBV10-3 and TRBJ1-1; unclear D gene. V was clipped by 10 bases and J by 2 bases, with 8 bases between them. The germline V gene encodes CDR1 ENHRY and CDR2 SYGVKD. This CDR3 contains 11 residues. In nucleotides, the CDR3 is TGTGCCACCCGGGCTAACACTGAAGCTTTCTTT. Translated: CATRANTEAFF.

The chain combines TRBV5-1 with TRBJ2-4; a weak D match, TRBD2 (6 bases). Trimming removed 4 bases from V and 5 bases from J, with 19 bases in between. Per the germline V gene, CDR1 is SGHRS and CDR2 is YFSETQ. The CDR3 is 16 residues long. The CDR3 loop reads CASSHQISGVQNIQYF. The CDR3 DNA follows: TGCGCCAGCAGCCATCAAATATCGGGAGTCCAAAACATTCAGTACTTC.

About this clonotype: This may arise from a read error, as a much more abundant clone is one base away. The genes are TRBV6-5 and TRBJ1-6; 7 bases agree with TRBD1. The trim removed 2 bases at V and 12 bases at J, leaving 10 bases unmatched. Germline-derived CDR1 and CDR2 are MNHEY and SVGAGI. This CDR3 contains 15 residues. The CDR3 nucleotides read TGTGCCAGCAGTTACACAACAGGGGAAAGGTTACCCCTCCACTTT. It specifies CASSYTTGERLPLHF.